What follows is one T cell receptor (beta chain) and its context. Its antigen remains unidentified. Germline CDR1 reads SGDLS; CDR2 reads YYNGEE. This CDR3 region has 13 residues. Between the trimmed V and J ends, which lost 3 bases and 3 bases, there was a span of 8 bases. This sample was taken from a study of cytomegalovirus exposure and HLA in healthy donors. General study points: One variant, a missense change in DCLRE1C, was linked in a later analysis to TCR beta V- and J-gene trimming.

Vbeta (60) and Jbeta (13) primers were used in the PCR. Some clones are missing from TCRdb's copy, which holds only in-frame ones; the method was immunoSEQ multiplex PCR. The profile shows 100,000 to 150,000 clones, approximately 82% of them singletons. The sequence came from a man aged 18 to 29 in good health and CMV-seropositive. Sample: PBMCs. The rearrangement uses TRBV9 and TRBJ2-3, with D possibly TRBD1 on 6 matching bases. CDR3: CASSARGTDTQYF. The CDR3 nucleotides are TGTGCCAGCAGCGCGAGGGGGACAGATACGCAGTATTTT.